This T cell receptor (beta chain) emerged from a study of control samples from healthy donors and cancer patients. Profiled with immunoSEQ multiplex PCR; TCRdb holds only in-frame clones, not every one. The sample has 200,000 or so clones, roughly 94% seen once. This clonotype was sampled from a man aged 50-60 years in good health. Sequences were obtained from blood.

CDR3 in DNA: TGTGCCAGCAGCTTAGGACAGGCAACTGAAGCTTTCTTT. It specifies CASSLGQATEAFF. This chain joins TRBV7-9 and TRBJ1-1; D is perhaps TRBD1 (6 bases). V was pared by 1 base and J by 5 bases, with 8 bases between. The CDR3 is 13 residues long. Germline V gene lookup returns CDR1 SEHNR and CDR2 FQNEAQ (reference sequence).